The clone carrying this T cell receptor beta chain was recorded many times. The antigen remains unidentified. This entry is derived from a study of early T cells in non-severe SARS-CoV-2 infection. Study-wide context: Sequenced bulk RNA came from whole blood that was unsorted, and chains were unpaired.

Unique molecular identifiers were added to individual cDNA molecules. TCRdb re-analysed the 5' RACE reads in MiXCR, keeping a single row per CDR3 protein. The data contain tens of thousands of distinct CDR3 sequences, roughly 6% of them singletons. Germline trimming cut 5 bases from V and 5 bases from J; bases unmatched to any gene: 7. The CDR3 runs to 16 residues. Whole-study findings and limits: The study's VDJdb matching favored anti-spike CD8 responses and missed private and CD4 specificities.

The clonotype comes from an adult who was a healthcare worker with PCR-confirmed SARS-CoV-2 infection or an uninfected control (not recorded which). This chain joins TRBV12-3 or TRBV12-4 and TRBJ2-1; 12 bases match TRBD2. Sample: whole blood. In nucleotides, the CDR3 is TGTGCCAGCAGTCCCCGACTAGCGGGAGCCCACAATGAGCAGTTCTTC. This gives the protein CASSPRLAGAHNEQFF.